These 18 T cell receptor beta chains were all obtained from the same sample, sequenced in a study of shared clonotypes between healthy human individuals. Libraries were prepared by immunoSEQ multiplex PCR; TCRdb keeps only in-frame clonotypes and omits some of them. The data contain roughly 2,000,000 clones, 80% to 95% of them singletons. Terminally differentiated effector memory CD45RA+ cells were left out of the naive CD8 fraction, which was CD45RO-negative and positively selected for CCR7. Material for sequencing was naive CD8+ T cells from PBMCs. These receptors were taken from a man aged 18 to 30 in good health. Some clones in this sample may be carry-over from other donors' samples.

The chain joins TRBV7-8 to TRBJ2-7; 9 bases fit TRBD1. The junction had 8 bases not matched to a gene; V was cut back by 5 bases and J by 3 bases. The CDR3 spans 15 residues. The germline gives CDR1 SGHVS, CDR2 FQNEAQ. The CDR3 sequence is CASSGRTGDFYEQYF. The CDR3 DNA is TGTGCCAGCAGCGGAAGGACAGGGGACTTCTACGAGCAGTACTTC.

The chain is built from TRBV6-5 and TRBJ2-1; no clear D gene. V lost 5 bases, J lost 12 bases, and 17 bases lay in between. CDR1 and CDR2 from the germline V gene are MNHEY and SVGAGI. CDR3 size: 13 residues. CDR3 residues: CASSHKSGRRQFF. DNA for the CDR3: TGTGCCAGCAGTCACAAGTCAGGCCGGAGGCAGTTCTTC.

The V gene is TRBV10-3, the J gene TRBJ1-1; 7 nucleotides agree with TRBD1. Germline assignment: CDR1 ENHRY and CDR2 SYGVKD. V shed 3 bases and J 4 bases; nucleotides not matched to a gene: 8. There are 15 residues in the CDR3. The chain's CDR3 is CAISDLTGKSTEAFF. In DNA form, the CDR3 reads TGTGCCATCAGTGACCTGACAGGGAAATCCACTGAAGCTTTCTTT.

This chain joins TRBV28 and TRBJ1-1, with D hard to call. V lost 5 bases, J lost 0 bases, and 13 bases lay in between. CDR1 is MDHEN and CDR2 is SYDVKM in the germline V gene. The CDR3 contains 15 residues. CDR3 bases: TGTGCCAGCAGTCTGTACAGCAAGCTGAACACTGAAGCTTTCTTT. It encodes CASSLYSKLNTEAFF.

The V call is TRBV7-6, the J call TRBJ2-6; 9 bases match TRBD1. V shed 5 bases, J shed 3 bases, and the junction held 14 bases outside the gene matches. The CDR3 consists of 19 residues. Germline V lookup: CDR1 SGHVS, CDR2 FNYEAQ. The CDR3 DNA reads TGTGCCAGCAGCCGAAAAACAGGGGGCGCGTTATATGGGGCCAACGTCCTGACTTTC. This sequence encodes CASSRKTGGALYGANVLTF.

The J gene is TRBJ2-7, the V gene TRBV5-1; TRBD1 aligns across 8 bases. The CDR3 length is 14 residues. V shed 4 bases, J shed 2 bases, and the junction held 5 bases outside the gene matches. CDR1 is SGHRS, CDR2 YFSETQ, per germline. The CDR3 sequence: CASSQDRDTYEQYF. CDR3 in DNA: TGCGCCAGCAGCCAGGACAGGGATACCTACGAGCAGTACTTC.

V and J are TRBV7-9 and TRBJ1-1, with D possibly matching TRBD1 (6 bases). The CDR3 runs 15 residues. Trimming removed 5 bases from V and 1 base from J, with 14 bases in between. Per the germline V gene, CDR1 is SEHNR and CDR2 is FQNEAQ (reference sequence). The CDR3 spells CASSPTGNQNTEAFF. CDR3 sequence (DNA): TGTGCCAGCAGCCCAACAGGGAATCAGAACACTGAAGCTTTCTTT.

This clone was counted a single time. The V gene is TRBV18, the J gene TRBJ2-2; 12 positions agree with TRBD2. The CDR3 is made up of 17 amino acids. CDR1 is KGHSH, CDR2 LQKENI, per germline. With 3 bases clipped from V and 3 bases from J, the junction kept 5 bases outside the gene matches. The CDR3 here is CASSPYRLAGDTGELFF. In DNA, the CDR3 is TGTGCCAGCTCACCCTACAGACTAGCGGGAGACACCGGGGAGCTGTTTTTT. Combining the CDR3 with reference TRBV18 and TRBJ2-2 gives the whole variable domain NAGVMQNPRHLVRRRGQEARLRCSPMKGHSHVYWYRQLPEEGLKFMVYLQKENIIDESGMPKERFSAEFPKEGPSILRIQQVVRGDSAAYFCASSPYRLAGDTGELFFGEGSRLTVL.

The chain combines TRBV29-1 with TRBJ2-3; D uncertain. V was shortened by 2 bases and J by 0 bases, with 15 bases between the two germline ends. Germline V gene data show CDR1 as SQVTM and CDR2 as ANQGSEA. This CDR3 region has 16 residues. CDR3 DNA sequence: TGCAGCGTTGAACCATCCCCGGGTTCTAGCACAGATACGCAGTATTTT. It specifies CSVEPSPGSSTDTQYF.

The V call is TRBV19, the J call TRBJ2-7; TRBD2 matches at 9 bases. J was trimmed by 2 bases and V by 1 base; bases with no gene match: 3. Germline V CDR1 and CDR2: LNHDA, SQIVND (reference sequence). This CDR3 spans 15 amino acids. CDR3 nucleotides: TGTGCCAGTAGTATAGGGACTAGCGAAACCTACGAGCAGTACTTC. Its translation is CASSIGTSETYEQYF.

This chain joins TRBV7-2 and TRBJ2-3, with 11 positions matching TRBD2. The CDR3 has 19 amino acids. Germline values: CDR1 SGHTA, CDR2 FQGNSA. V was pared by 3 bases and J by 2 bases, with 13 bases of the junction left unmatched. The CDR3 protein is CASSFPITSGSSSTDTQYF. The DNA for the CDR3 is TGTGCCAGCAGCTTTCCAATAACTAGCGGGAGTAGTTCCACAGATACGCAGTATTTT.

The chain has TRBV15 and TRBJ2-7, with D perhaps matching TRBD1 (5 bases). Trimming cost V 3 bases and J 2 bases, with 14 bases left between them. This CDR3 region has 15 residues. Germline V gene data show CDR1 as LNHNV and CDR2 as YYDKDF (reference sequence). The CDR3 bases are TGTGCCACCAGCAGCTCCCCAGGGCCCGCCTACGAGCAGTACTTC. Translating gives CATSSSPGPAYEQYF. The complete variable domain, with remaining parts taken from reference TRBV15 and TRBJ2-7, reads DAMVIQNPRYQVTQFGKPVTLSCSQTLNHNVMYWYQQKSSQAPKLLFHYYDKDFNNEADTPDNFQSRRPNTSFCFLDIRSPGLGDTAMYLCATSSSPGPAYEQYFGPGTRLTVT.

The chain carries TRBV11-3 and TRBJ2-6; D assignment may be TRBD1 or TRBD2 (7 bases each). V was pared by 5 bases and J by 6 bases, with 17 bases between. The CDR3 is 16 residues long. CDR1 SGHNT and CDR2 YENEEA come from the germline V gene. DNA of the CDR3: TGTGCCAGCAGCCCCAGGGAGGGGGCTGAGGCCAACGTCCTGACTTTC. This encodes CASSPREGAEANVLTF.

Worth noting for this clone: Other DNA sequences in this sample translate to the same CDR3. The chain is built from TRBV7-9 and TRBJ2-7; maybe TRBD1 (6 bases). V gave up 5 bases and J gave up 1 base, with 15 bases separating them. Germline CDR1 SEHNR, CDR2 FQNEAQ (reference sequence). The CDR3 is made up of 15 amino acids. The CDR3 region is CASSLSQGRSYEQYF. DNA for the CDR3: TGTGCCAGCAGCCTCTCCCAGGGGCGTTCCTACGAGCAGTACTTC.

The CDR3 here is CASSNQGSGNTIYF. The CDR3 DNA reads as TGTGCCAGCAGTAATCAGGGCTCTGGAAACACCATATATTTT. The chain links TRBV6-5 to TRBJ1-3; maybe TRBD1 (5 bases). V lost 5 bases and J lost 0, with 8 bases in between. The germline V gene encodes CDR1 MNHEY and CDR2 SVGAGI. The CDR3 is 14 amino acids.

The rearrangement joins TRBV9 to TRBJ2-7; D ambiguous. The CDR3 length is 15 residues. CDR1 and CDR2 (germline): SGDLS, YYNGEE. Trimming cost V 4 bases and J 2 bases, with 16 bases left between them. This chain's CDR3 is CASSTNTGGTYEQYF. CDR3 nucleotide sequence: TGTGCCAGCAGCACAAATACTGGCGGTACCTACGAGCAGTACTTC.

With respect to this clone: Other DNA sequences within the sample encode an identical CDR3. This chain joins TRBV7-9 and TRBJ2-3; D unclear. In germline, CDR1 is SEHNR, CDR2 FQNEAQ (reference sequence). V lost 4 bases to trimming and J lost 1 base, with 9 bases between them. The CDR3 sequence is 14 residues long. The CDR3 region has the DNA TGTGCCAGCAGCTCGACGTCGGGCACAGATACGCAGTATTTT. Translated: CASSSTSGTDTQYF.

As regards this clone: Within the sample, other DNA sequences also encode this same CDR3. The rearrangement links TRBV7-9 to TRBJ2-5, with D perhaps being TRBD1 or TRBD2 (5 bases each). Trimming took off 1 base at V and 5 bases at J, with 11 bases between the two ends. CDR3 size: 14 residues. The germline V gene has CDR1 SEHNR and CDR2 FQNEAQ (reference sequence). The CDR3 here is CASSLVSREETQYF. The CDR3 DNA reads as TGTGCCAGCAGCTTAGTATCCAGGGAGGAGACCCAGTACTTC.